What follows are 25 T cell receptor beta chains derived from one specimen sequenced in a study of blood T cell repertoires in COVID-19. Data came from immunoSEQ multiplex PCR; TCRdb stores just in-frame clones and leaves some out. The sample lists 70,000 to 100,000 clones, 72% seen once, with roughly 25% in the top ten. The specimen was peripheral blood. These receptors came from a woman aged 55-69 years in a cohort sampled during active or convalescent COVID-19.

This chain uses TRBV19 with TRBJ2-7; D perhaps matches TRBD1 (6 bases). V gave up 3 bases and J gave up 3 bases, with 12 bases separating them. The CDR3 covers 14 residues. CDR1 LNHDA and CDR2 SQIVND come from the germline V gene (reference sequence). In nucleotides, the CDR3 is TGTGCCAGTAGTATTACAGGGAGCTTCTACGAGCAGTACTTC. Protein: CASSITGSFYEQYF.

The chain combines TRBV10-1 with TRBJ2-3, with 8 bases matching TRBD1. The junction had 6 bases not matched to a gene; V was cut back by 6 bases and J by 4 bases. CDR1 is WNHNN and CDR2 is SYGVQD in the germline V gene (reference sequence). CDR3 length: 14 residues. The CDR3 protein is CASSDRTGPDTQYF. The CDR3 DNA is TGCGCCAGCAGCGATAGGACAGGGCCAGATACGCAGTATTTT.

As concerns this clone: Other DNA sequences from this sample encode an identical CDR3 as well. The CDR3 DNA sequence: TGTGCCAGCAGTCCGGGACAGGGGAGCTCCTATAATTCACCCCTCCACTTT. The encoded protein is CASSPGQGSSYNSPLHF. The genes are TRBV6-6 and TRBJ1-6; TRBD1 matches at 10 bases. The CDR3 runs to 17 residues. Germline trimming cut 5 bases from V and 0 bases from J; bases unmatched to any gene: 4. From germline, CDR1 is MNHNY and CDR2 SVGAGI (reference sequence).

V and J are TRBV19 and TRBJ2-2; 9 bases align to TRBD1. With V trimmed by 6 bases and J by 5 bases, 4 bases remained unmatched. The germline gives CDR1 LNHDA, CDR2 SQIVND (reference sequence). The CDR3 totals 14 residues. The CDR3 sequence is CASRDRGITGELFF. The DNA for the CDR3 is TGTGCCAGTAGGGACAGGGGTATAACCGGGGAGCTGTTTTTT.

Worth noting for this clone: This is likely a read error, given that the CDR3 carries no conserved phenylalanine or tryptophan at its end. The limits of the CDR3 on the DNA are not certain, so only TCRdb's listed CDR3 is given. CDR3 sequence: CASSSRRDRPLMP. V usage is TRBV6-2 or TRBV6-3 and J usage is TRBJ1-1; TRBD1 is the table's D call and was not checked against the DNA. The CDR3 numbers 13 amino acids, ends counted. Germline loops: CDR1 MNHEY, CDR2 SVGEGT.

The rearrangement joins TRBV5-1 to TRBJ1-2; D is perhaps TRBD1 (6 bases). The CDR3 sequence is 15 residues long. Germline CDR1 SGHRS, CDR2 YFSETQ. V gave up 0 bases and J gave up 3 bases, with 12 bases separating them. The CDR3 here is CASSLEAGGYYGYTF. CDR3 nucleotide sequence: TGCGCCAGCAGCTTGGAGGCGGGGGGCTACTATGGCTACACCTTC.

The chain is built from TRBV4-1 and TRBJ2-3; 9 nucleotides align to TRBD2. CDR1 is MGHRA, CDR2 YSYEKL, per germline. V lost 0 bases and J lost 3; bases outside the gene matches: 10. The CDR3 is 18 residues long. The CDR3 nucleotides are TGCGCCAGCAGCCAAGATCTGGCTGCGGGGGGGCCGACAGATACGCAGTATTTT. It translates to CASSQDLAAGGPTDTQYF.

The J gene is TRBJ2-2, the V gene TRBV7-8; 8 nucleotides match TRBD1. Germline V gene lookup returns CDR1 SGHVS and CDR2 FQNEAQ. The CDR3 totals 15 residues. J lost 7 bases, V lost 1 base, and 5 bases had no gene match. The CDR3 sequence: CASSLVQGAGGELFF. The CDR3 DNA reads as TGTGCCAGCAGCTTAGTTCAGGGGGCTGGCGGGGAGCTGTTTTTT.

This clone appeared a few times. The chain uses TRBV19 and TRBJ2-1; D uncertain. Trimming removed 8 bases from V and 2 bases from J, with 10 bases in between. Germline loops: CDR1 LNHDA, CDR2 SQIVND (reference sequence). This CDR3 has 13 residues. CDR3 sequence: CASRASTYNEQFF. The CDR3 coding sequence is TGTGCCAGTCGCGCCTCTACCTACAATGAGCAGTTCTTC.

The chain uses TRBV29-1 and TRBJ2-5, with TRBD2 as a possible D gene (5 bases). Germline CDR1 SQVTM, CDR2 ANQGSEA. This CDR3 comprises 13 residues. V lost 5 bases and J 4 bases, leaving 14 bases between the germline ends. CDR3 nucleotides: TGCAGCGTTCAACTAGTTTTAGGAGAGACCCAGTACTTC. It encodes CSVQLVLGETQYF.

The chain employs TRBV7-6 and TRBJ1-3; no definite D call. V lost 7 bases, J lost 2 bases, and 15 bases lay in between. Germline-derived CDR1 and CDR2 are SGHVS and FNYEAQ. This CDR3 has 15 residues. As DNA, the CDR3 is TGTGCCAGCACGACGACTGGGTCCCCTGGAAACACCATATATTTT. This codes for CASTTTGSPGNTIYF.

This clone was counted many times. This CDR3 is also generated by other DNA sequences in the sample. The rearrangement links TRBV5-6 to TRBJ1-2, with TRBD1 matching 7 bases. Germline CDR1 SGHDT, CDR2 YYEEEE. The CDR3 length is 13 residues. Trimming took 3 bases from V and 5 from J; bases not matched to a gene: 4. This chain's CDR3 is CASSSGQTYGYTF. The CDR3 region has the DNA TGTGCCAGCAGCTCGGGACAGACGTATGGCTACACCTTC.

The count of this clone is one. The CDR3 region has the DNA TGTGCCAGCAGTTTCCGACAGCCCGCAGAAGCTTTCTTT. Protein product: CASSFRQPAEAFF. The V call is TRBV6-5, the J call TRBJ1-1, with TRBD1 as a possible D gene (5 bases). V shed 4 bases and J shed 8 bases, with 14 bases lying between them. This CDR3 has 13 amino acids. CDR1 and CDR2 (germline): MNHEY, SVGAGI.

This chain links TRBV7-2 with TRBJ1-2; no clear D. Trimming left V 4 bases short and J 1 base short, with 13 bases between. The CDR3 runs to 15 residues. Per the germline V gene, CDR1 is SGHTA and CDR2 is FQGNSA. CDR3 sequence reads: CASSSLRGYNYGYTF. CDR3 nucleotide sequence: TGTGCCAGCAGCTCCCTTCGGGGTTATAACTATGGCTACACCTTC.

Details on this clone: No DNA is shown, since the ends of the CDR3 on it are uncertain; the CDR3 is the one TCRdb lists. This chain uses TRBV27 with TRBJ2-2; the DNA was not used to check the table's D call, TRBD2. The CDR3 spans 14 residues, counting both ends. Germline V gene data show CDR1 as MNHEY and CDR2 as SMNVEV (reference sequence). CDR3 region: CASTSGGDTGELFF.

The chain joins TRBV4-3 to TRBJ1-2; 12 nucleotides match TRBD1. V trimming: 2 bases; J trimming: 4 bases; junction bases outside the gene matches: 8. There are 17 residues in the CDR3. Germline V gene lookup returns CDR1 LGHNA and CDR2 YSLEER. CDR3 sequence: CASSQPPGQGASYGYTF. CDR3 nucleotide sequence: TGCGCCAGCAGCCAACCTCCGGGACAGGGGGCAAGCTATGGCTACACCTTC.

This chain connects TRBV9 to TRBJ2-2, with D possibly being TRBD1 (6 bases). The CDR3 covers 15 residues. Germline V gene sequence: CDR1 SGDLS, CDR2 YYNGEE. V was trimmed by 0 bases and J by 5 bases, leaving 11 bases between them. CDR3: CASSVGQTGTGELFF. CDR3 DNA: TGTGCCAGCAGCGTAGGACAAACAGGGACCGGGGAGCTGTTTTTT.

The chain carries TRBV6-2 or TRBV6-3 and TRBJ1-6; 10 positions agree with TRBD1. The CDR3 runs 16 residues. Losses at the gene ends were 6 bases for V and 7 bases for J; bases not matched to a gene: 9. Germline V CDR1 and CDR2: MNHEY, SVGEGT. CDR3 loop: CASSPWTGGRNSPLHF. CDR3 in DNA: TGTGCCAGCAGCCCTTGGACAGGGGGTAGAAATTCACCCCTCCACTTT.

The rearrangement joins TRBV30 to TRBJ2-5; maybe TRBD2 (5 bases). Trimming pared 2 bases from V and 4 bases from J, leaving 8 bases between. The CDR3 totals 12 residues. In germline, CDR1 is GTSNPN, CDR2 SVGIG (reference sequence). CDR3: CAWSRGSETQYF. In DNA form, the CDR3 reads TGTGCCTGGAGTCGGGGTTCAGAGACCCAGTACTTC.

The chain has TRBV2 and TRBJ1-1; D possibly corresponds to TRBD1 (6 bases). The V end lost 5 bases, the J end lost 1 base, and 11 bases lay between the germline ends. CDR3 length equals 14 residues. Per the germline V gene, CDR1 is SNHLY and CDR2 is FYNNEI. This chain's CDR3 is CASSTRTENTEAFF. The CDR3 DNA reads TGTGCCAGCAGTACCCGGACAGAGAACACTGAAGCTTTCTTT.

This chain uses TRBV25-1 with TRBJ1-6; no definite D call. V lost 0 bases to trimming and J lost 11 bases, with 11 bases between them. This CDR3 comprises 14 residues. Germline assignment: CDR1 MGHDK and CDR2 SYGVNS. CDR3 residues: CASSEYSQTTPLHF. CDR3 in DNA: TGTGCCAGCAGTGAATATTCCCAGACTACACCCCTCCACTTT.

The chain is built from TRBV4-3 and TRBJ1-2; D is unresolved. Germline CDR1 reads LGHNA; CDR2 reads YSLEER. CDR3 length equals 16 residues. The V gene lost 2 bases and the J gene lost 7 bases, with 20 bases spanning the gap. The CDR3 bases are TGCGCCAGCAGCCAATACTCCTCGGACGTGGCGGGTGGCTACACCTTC. Protein: CASSQYSSDVAGGYTF.

CDR3: CASSEDRYYGYTF. The CDR3 bases are TGTGCCAGCAGCGAGGACAGATACTATGGCTACACCTTC. The chain uses TRBV7-9 and TRBJ1-2, with a possible D match to TRBD1 (6 bases). Germline CDR1 reads SEHNR; CDR2 reads FQNEAQ (reference sequence). V was clipped by 5 bases and J by 3 bases, with 10 bases between them. The CDR3 extends over 13 amino acids.

The genes are TRBV4-1 and TRBJ2-5, with TRBD2 matching 11 bases. CDR3 length equals 17 residues. V shed 4 bases, J shed 2 bases, and the junction held 9 bases outside the gene matches. CDR1 and CDR2 (germline): MGHRA, YSYEKL. CDR3 DNA sequence: TGCGCCAGCAGCCTCAGACCTGGGACTAGCGGTCAAGAGACCCAGTACTTC. Amino acids: CASSLRPGTSGQETQYF.

This chain joins TRBV6-2 or TRBV6-3 and TRBJ2-5; possible D gene TRBD2, 6 bases. Germline lookup yields CDR1 MNHEY and CDR2 SVGEGT. The CDR3 totals 14 residues. Between the trimmed V and J ends, which lost 6 bases and 4 bases, there was a span of 15 bases. CDR3 loop: CASSVGGIGETQYF. CDR3 bases: TGTGCCAGCAGCGTTGGGGGGATCGGAGAGACCCAGTACTTC.